This T cell receptor (beta chain) was captured in a study of Graves' ophthalmopathy and Graves' hyperthyroidism. CDR1 SQVTM and CDR2 ANQGSEA come from the germline V gene. CDR3 length: 14 amino acids. V was shortened by 5 bases and J by 2 bases, with 16 bases between the two germline ends. TCR beta CDR3 amplification used RNA transcripts. A first-round RT-PCR used HTBI primers, followed by a second-round multiplex PCR. One entry per CDR3 protein, called by TCRdb with MiXCR from the multiplex PCR reads. This table holds a few hundred thousand distinct CDR3 sequences, 15% to 20% found once. The sequenced sample consisted of peripheral blood. This sequence joins TRBV29-1 and TRBJ2-7; perhaps TRBD1 as D (5 bases). The sequence was collected from a woman younger than 35 with Graves' ophthalmopathy. CDR3 region: CSVSLTEKAYEQYF. CDR3 coding DNA: TGCAGCGTTAGCCTGACAGAAAAAGCCTACGAGCAGTACTTC.